This TCR beta chain was identified in a study of T cell changes during pregnancy in multiple sclerosis. The protocol was immunoSEQ multiplex PCR, while the TCRdb copy is restricted to in-frame clones and leaves out a portion. The sample has some 28,000 clones, about 89% seen once. V dropped 3 bases and J dropped 4; count of bases not matched to a gene: 12. Per the germline V gene, CDR1 is LNHDA and CDR2 is SQIVND (reference sequence). The CDR3 runs to 17 residues. This clonotype was sampled from a female donor in good health, enrolled as a control in a pregnancy study. Sequences were derived from CD4+ T cells from peripheral blood mononuclear cells, sampled in the first trimester of pregnancy. The V and J genes are TRBV19 and TRBJ1-5, with 7 bases aligning to TRBD1. The CDR3 spells CASSMGTPGGRNQPQHF. CDR3 DNA: TGTGCCAGTAGTATGGGAACGCCAGGGGGACGGAATCAGCCCCAGCATTTT.